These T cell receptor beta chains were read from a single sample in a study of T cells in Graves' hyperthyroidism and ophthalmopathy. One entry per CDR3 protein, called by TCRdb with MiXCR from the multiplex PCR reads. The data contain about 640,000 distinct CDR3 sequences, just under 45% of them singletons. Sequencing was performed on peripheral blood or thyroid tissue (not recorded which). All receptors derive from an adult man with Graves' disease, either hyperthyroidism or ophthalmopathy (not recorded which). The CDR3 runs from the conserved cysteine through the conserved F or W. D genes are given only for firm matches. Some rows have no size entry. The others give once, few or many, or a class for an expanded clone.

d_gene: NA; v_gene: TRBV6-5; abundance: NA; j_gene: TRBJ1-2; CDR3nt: TGTGCCAGCAGTTATCGGGACGTAACTAACTATGGCTACACCTTC; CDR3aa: CASSYRDVTNYGYTF
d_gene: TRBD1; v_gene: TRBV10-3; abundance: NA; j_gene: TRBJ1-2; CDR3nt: TGTGCCATCAGTGAAGCGACAGGGGTTAACTATGGCTACACCTTC; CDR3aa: CAISEATGVNYGYTF
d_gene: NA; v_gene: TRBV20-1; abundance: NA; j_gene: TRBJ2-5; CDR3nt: TGCAGTGCTGCCCGGGACGGAGAAGAGACCCAGTACTTC; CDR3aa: CSAARDGEETQYF
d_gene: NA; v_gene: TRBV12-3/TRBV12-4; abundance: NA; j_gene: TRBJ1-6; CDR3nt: TGTGCCAGCACCGACTGGGTGGGGCCTAGGGGTAATTCACCCCTCCACTTT; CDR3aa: CASTDWVGPRGNSPLHF
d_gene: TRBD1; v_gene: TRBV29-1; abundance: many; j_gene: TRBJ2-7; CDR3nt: TGCAGCGTTCTGGACAGGGGGAGGACCTACGAGCAGTACTTC; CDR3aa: CSVLDRGRTYEQYF
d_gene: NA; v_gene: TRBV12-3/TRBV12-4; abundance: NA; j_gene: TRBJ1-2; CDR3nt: TGTGCCAGCAGCCCTCGGCGGGACAACTATGGCTACACCTTC; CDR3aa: CASSPRRDNYGYTF
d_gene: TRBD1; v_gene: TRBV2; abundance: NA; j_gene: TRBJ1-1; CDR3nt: TGTGCCAGCAGTGCCGGGACAGCAATACGACAGGTCTTT; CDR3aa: CASSAGTAIRQVF
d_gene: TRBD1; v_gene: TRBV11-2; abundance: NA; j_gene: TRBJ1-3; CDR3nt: TGTGCCAGCAGCCCACGAGCAGGGGGCTCTGGAAACACCATATATTTT; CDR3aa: CASSPRAGGSGNTIYF
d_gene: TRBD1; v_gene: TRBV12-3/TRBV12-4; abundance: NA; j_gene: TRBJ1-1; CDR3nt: TGTGCCAGCAGTGCGGGGACAGGGGTATACACTGAAGCTTTCTTT; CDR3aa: CASSAGTGVYTEAFF
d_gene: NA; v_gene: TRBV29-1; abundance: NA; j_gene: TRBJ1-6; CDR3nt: TGCAGCCGACTCGGGTATAATTCACCCCTCCACTTT; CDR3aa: CSRLGYNSPLHF
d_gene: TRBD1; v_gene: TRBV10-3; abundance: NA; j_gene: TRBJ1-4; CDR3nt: TGTGCCAGCAATGGACAGGCCGAAAAACTGTTTTTT; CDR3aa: CASNGQAEKLFF
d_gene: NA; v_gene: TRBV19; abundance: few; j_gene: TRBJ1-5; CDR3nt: TGTGCCAGTAGTATAGTAGGGCTCGGACAGCCCCAGCATTTT; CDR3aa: CASSIVGLGQPQHF
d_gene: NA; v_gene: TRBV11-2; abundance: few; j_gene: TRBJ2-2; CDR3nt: TGTGCCAGCCGGACGGGGGTCGACACCGGGGAGCTGTTTTTT; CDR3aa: CASRTGVDTGELFF